The TCR beta chain described here comes from a study of blood T cell repertoires in COVID-19. Original methodology: Amplification of reference gene primers was used by the study to estimate nucleated cell counts. Sequencing was performed with immunoSEQ multiplex PCR; in TCRdb, only in-frame clones are kept and a portion is missing. V, J and clone size derive from that table, while D and trimming were established from the DNA sequence. Of about 150,000 clones listed, 80% to 85% are singletons. Germline loops: CDR1 SGHTA, CDR2 FQGNSA. V was pared by 2 bases and J by 4 bases, with 14 bases between. This CDR3 region has 15 residues. Ages ranged from about 18 to 100 years, with residence in 24 US areas. Shortly before study entry, within 2 weeks, exposed participants had met a COVID-19 case.

The receptor was isolated from a woman aged 45-65 years who had been exposed to COVID-19. What was sequenced was PBMCs or T cells enriched from blood (not recorded which). V gene TRBV7-2 combines with J gene TRBJ1-2; maybe TRBD1 (6 bases). The CDR3 protein is CASSLNQGQGYGYTF. In DNA, the CDR3 is TGTGCCAGCAGCTTAAATCAGGGGCAGGGCTATGGCTACACCTTC.